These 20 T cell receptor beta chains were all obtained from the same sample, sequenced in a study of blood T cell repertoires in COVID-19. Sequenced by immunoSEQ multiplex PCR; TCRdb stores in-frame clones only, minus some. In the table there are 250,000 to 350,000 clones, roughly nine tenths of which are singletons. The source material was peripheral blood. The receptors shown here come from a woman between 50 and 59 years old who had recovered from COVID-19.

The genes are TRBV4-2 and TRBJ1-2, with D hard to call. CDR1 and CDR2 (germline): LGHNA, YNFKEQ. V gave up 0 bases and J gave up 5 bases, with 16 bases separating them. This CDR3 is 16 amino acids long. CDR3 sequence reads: CASSQEGNRRHYGYTF. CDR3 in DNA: TGTGCCAGCAGCCAAGAAGGAAACCGCCGACATTATGGCTACACCTTC.

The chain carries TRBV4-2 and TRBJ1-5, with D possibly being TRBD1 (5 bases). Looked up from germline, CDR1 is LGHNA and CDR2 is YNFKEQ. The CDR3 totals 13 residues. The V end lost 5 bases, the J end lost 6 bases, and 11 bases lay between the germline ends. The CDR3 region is CASSGGGGQPQHF. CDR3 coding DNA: TGTGCCAGCAGCGGGGGGGGTGGTCAGCCCCAGCATTTT.

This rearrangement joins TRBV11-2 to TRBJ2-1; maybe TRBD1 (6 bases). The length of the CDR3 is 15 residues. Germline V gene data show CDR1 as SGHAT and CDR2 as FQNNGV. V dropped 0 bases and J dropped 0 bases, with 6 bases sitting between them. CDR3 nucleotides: TGTGCCAGCAGCTTAGAAGGGGGCTCCTACAATGAGCAGTTCTTC. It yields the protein CASSLEGGSYNEQFF. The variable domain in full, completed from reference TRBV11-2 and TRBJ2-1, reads EAGVAQSPRYKIIEKRQSVAFWCNPISGHATLYWYQQILGQGPKLLIQFQNNGVVDDSQLPKDRFSAERLKGVDSTLKIQPAKLEDSAVYLCASSLEGGSYNEQFFGPGTRLTVL.

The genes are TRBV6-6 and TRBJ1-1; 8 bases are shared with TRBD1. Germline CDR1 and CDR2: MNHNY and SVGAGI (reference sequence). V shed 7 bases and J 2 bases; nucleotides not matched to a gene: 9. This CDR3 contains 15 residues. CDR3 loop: CASTRTDRVNTEAFF. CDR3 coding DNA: TGTGCCAGCACCAGAACGGACAGGGTAAACACTGAAGCTTTCTTT.

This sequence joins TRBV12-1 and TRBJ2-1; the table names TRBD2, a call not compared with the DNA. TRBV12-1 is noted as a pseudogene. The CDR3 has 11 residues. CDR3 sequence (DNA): TGTGTAATGCGGTGCGGGAATGAGCAGTTCTTC. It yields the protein CVMRCGNEQFF.

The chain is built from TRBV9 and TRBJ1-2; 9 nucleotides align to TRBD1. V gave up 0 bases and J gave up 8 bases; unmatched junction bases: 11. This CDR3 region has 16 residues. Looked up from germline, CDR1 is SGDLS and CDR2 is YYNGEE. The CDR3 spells CASSVEFTGQGQGYTF. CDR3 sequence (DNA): TGTGCCAGCAGCGTAGAATTCACGGGACAGGGCCAAGGCTACACCTTC.

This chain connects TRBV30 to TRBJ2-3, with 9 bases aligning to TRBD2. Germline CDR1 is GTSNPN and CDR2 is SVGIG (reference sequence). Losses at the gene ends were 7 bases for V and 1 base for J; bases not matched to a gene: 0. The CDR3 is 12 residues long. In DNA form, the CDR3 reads TGTGCCTTAGCGGGGGGCACAGATACGCAGTATTTT. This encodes CALAGGTDTQYF.

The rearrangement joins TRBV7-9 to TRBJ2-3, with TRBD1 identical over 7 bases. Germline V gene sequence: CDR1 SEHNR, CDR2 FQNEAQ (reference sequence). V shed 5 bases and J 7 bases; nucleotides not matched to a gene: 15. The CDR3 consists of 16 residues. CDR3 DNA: TGTGCCAGCAGCCCGACAGGGACACCCCTCCTTCATACGCAGTATTTT. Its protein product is CASSPTGTPLLHTQYF.

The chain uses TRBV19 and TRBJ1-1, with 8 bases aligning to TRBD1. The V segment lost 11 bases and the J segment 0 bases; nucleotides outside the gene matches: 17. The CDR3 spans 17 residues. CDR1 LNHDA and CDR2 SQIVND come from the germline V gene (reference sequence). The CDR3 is CALVCGGQDPMNTEAFF. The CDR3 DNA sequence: TGTGCCTTAGTATGCGGGGGACAGGACCCCATGAACACTGAAGCTTTCTTT.

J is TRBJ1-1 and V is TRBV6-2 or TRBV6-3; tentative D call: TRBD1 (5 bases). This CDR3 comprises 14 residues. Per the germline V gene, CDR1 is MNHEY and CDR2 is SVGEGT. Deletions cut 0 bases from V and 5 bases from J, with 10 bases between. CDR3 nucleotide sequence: TGTGCCAGCAGTTACTCCGCAGGGAAGACTGAAGCTTTCTTT. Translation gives CASSYSAGKTEAFF.

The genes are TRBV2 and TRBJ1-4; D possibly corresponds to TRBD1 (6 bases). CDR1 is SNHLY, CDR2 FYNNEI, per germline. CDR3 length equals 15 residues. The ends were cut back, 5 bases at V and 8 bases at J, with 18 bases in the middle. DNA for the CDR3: TGTGCCAGCAGTCCCAACAGGGAAATAGGGGAAAAACTGTTTTTT. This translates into CASSPNREIGEKLFF.

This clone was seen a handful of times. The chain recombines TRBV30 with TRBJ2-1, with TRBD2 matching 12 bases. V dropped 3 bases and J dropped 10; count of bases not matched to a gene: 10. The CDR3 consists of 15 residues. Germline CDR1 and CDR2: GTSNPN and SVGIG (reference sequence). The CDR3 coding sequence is TGTGCCTGGAGACCCCTAGCGGGGGGGGGTTGGGAGCAGTTCTTC. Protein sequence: CAWRPLAGGGWEQFF. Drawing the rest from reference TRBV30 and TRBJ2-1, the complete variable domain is SQTIHQWPATLVQPVGSPLSLECTVEGTSNPNLYWYRQAAGRGLQLLFYSVGIGQISSEVPQNLSASRPQDRQFILSSKKLLLSDSGFYLCAWRPLAGGGWEQFFGPGTRLTVL.

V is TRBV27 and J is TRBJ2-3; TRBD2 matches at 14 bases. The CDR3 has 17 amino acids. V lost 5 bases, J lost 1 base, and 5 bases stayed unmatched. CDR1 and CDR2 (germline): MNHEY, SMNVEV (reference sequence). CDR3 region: CASSRPGLAGGTDTQYF. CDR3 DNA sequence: TGTGCCAGCAGTAGACCGGGACTAGCGGGGGGCACAGATACGCAGTATTTT.

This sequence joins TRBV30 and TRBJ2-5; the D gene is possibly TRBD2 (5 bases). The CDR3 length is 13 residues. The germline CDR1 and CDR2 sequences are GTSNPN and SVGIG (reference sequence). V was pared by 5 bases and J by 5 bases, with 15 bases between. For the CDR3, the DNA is TGTGCCTGGGTTCCCGGGGATGGGGAGACCCAGTACTTC. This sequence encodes CAWVPGDGETQYF.

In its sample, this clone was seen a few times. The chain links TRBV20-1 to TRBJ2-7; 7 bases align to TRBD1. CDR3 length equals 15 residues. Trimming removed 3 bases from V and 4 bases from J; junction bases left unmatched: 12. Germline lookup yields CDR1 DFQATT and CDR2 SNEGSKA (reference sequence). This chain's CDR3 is CSASPSTGTVYEQYF. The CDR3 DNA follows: TGCAGTGCTAGTCCTTCCACCGGGACAGTATACGAGCAGTACTTC.

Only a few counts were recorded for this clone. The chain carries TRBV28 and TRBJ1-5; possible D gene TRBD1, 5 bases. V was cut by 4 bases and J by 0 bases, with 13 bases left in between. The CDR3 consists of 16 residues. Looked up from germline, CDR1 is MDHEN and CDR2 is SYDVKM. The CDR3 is CASSYRDWDSNQPQHF. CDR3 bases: TGTGCCAGCAGTTACCGGGACTGGGATAGCAATCAGCCCCAGCATTTT.

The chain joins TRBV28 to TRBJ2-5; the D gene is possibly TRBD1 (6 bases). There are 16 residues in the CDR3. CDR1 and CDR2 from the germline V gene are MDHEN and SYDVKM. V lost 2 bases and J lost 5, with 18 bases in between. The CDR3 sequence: CASSLLPSGQGETQYF. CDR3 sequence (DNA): TGTGCCAGCAGTTTACTTCCCTCGGGGCAGGGGGAGACCCAGTACTTC.

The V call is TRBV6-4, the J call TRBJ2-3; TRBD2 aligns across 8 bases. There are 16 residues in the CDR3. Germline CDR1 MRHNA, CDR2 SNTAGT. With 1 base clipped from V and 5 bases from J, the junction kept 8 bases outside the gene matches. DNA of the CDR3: TGTGCCAGCAGTGACTTCCCGGGGGGGCTAGTAGATACGCAGTATTTT. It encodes CASSDFPGGLVDTQYF.

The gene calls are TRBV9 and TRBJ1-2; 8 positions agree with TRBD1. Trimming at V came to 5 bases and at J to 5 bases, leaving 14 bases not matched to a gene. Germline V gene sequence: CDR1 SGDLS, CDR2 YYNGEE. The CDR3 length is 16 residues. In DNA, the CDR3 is TGTGCCAGCAGGGGGGCAGGGGGCCAGAATATTTATGGCTACACCTTC. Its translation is CASRGAGGQNIYGYTF.

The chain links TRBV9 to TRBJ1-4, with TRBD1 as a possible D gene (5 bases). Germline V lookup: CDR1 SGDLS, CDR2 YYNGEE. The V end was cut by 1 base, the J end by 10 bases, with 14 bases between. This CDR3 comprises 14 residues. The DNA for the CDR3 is TGTGCCAGCAGCGTAACGGGGGAGAGTGGAAAACTGTTTTTT. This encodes CASSVTGESGKLFF.